Below, 27 T cell receptor beta chains from the same sample are listed, as sequenced in a study of cytomegalovirus exposure and HLA in healthy donors. The method was immunoSEQ multiplex PCR; TCRdb's version includes in-frame clones alone and lacks a portion of them. The sample holds tens of thousands of clones, approximately 95% seen once. The sequencing sample was made of PBMCs. The receptors shown here come from a young man in good health and CMV-seropositive.

This sequence joins TRBV6-5 and TRBJ1-1; D remains unclear. Germline V gives CDR1 MNHEY, CDR2 SVGAGI. Trimming removed 0 bases at V and 1 base at J, with 12 bases between. This CDR3 has 16 amino acids. CDR3 loop: CASSYSMLSRNTEAFF. The CDR3 nucleotides are TGTGCCAGCAGTTACTCGATGTTATCCAGGAACACTGAAGCTTTCTTT.

V gene TRBV30 combines with J gene TRBJ1-3, with 7 bases aligning to TRBD1. Germline V lookup: CDR1 GTSNPN, CDR2 SVGIG (reference sequence). After removal of 2 bases from V and 7 bases from J, the junction contained 2 bases not matched to a gene. The CDR3 is 12 residues long. CDR3 protein: CAWSIRGNTIYF. The CDR3 region has the DNA TGTGCCTGGAGTATCAGGGGGAACACCATATATTTT.

This clone was seen just once. This chain joins TRBV5-4 and TRBJ1-3, with D possibly matching TRBD1 (6 bases). The V end was cut by 2 bases, the J end by 4 bases, with 10 bases between. CDR1 and CDR2 from the germline V gene are SGHNT and YYREEE (reference sequence). The CDR3 runs to 14 residues. The CDR3 spells CASSLQGPGNTIYF. The CDR3 DNA is TGTGCCAGCAGCTTACAGGGTCCAGGAAACACCATATATTTT.

The chain links TRBV11-2 to TRBJ2-3; weak D call: TRBD2 (7 bases). The V and J ends lost 1 base and 2 bases respectively, with 13 bases between them. CDR1 SGHAT and CDR2 FQNNGV come from the germline V gene. The CDR3 contains 16 residues. The CDR3 sequence is CASSLGGGALTDTQYF. The CDR3 coding sequence is TGTGCCAGCAGCTTAGGAGGGGGGGCCCTCACAGATACGCAGTATTTT.

V usage is TRBV10-1 and J usage is TRBJ2-7; a weak D match, TRBD2 (5 bases). In germline, CDR1 is WNHNN, CDR2 SYGVQD (reference sequence). Trimming pared 4 bases from V and 4 bases from J, leaving 11 bases between. This CDR3 region has 13 residues. The CDR3 nucleotides read TGCGCCAGCAGTGGTGGGAGTCTGTACGAGCAGTACTTC. Its protein is CASSGGSLYEQYF.

J is TRBJ1-4 and V is TRBV5-1; 7 positions agree with TRBD1. The CDR3 covers 17 residues. Trimming cost V 0 bases and J 4 bases; bases outside gene matches: 9. Germline-derived CDR1 and CDR2 are SGHRS and YFSETQ. In DNA form, the CDR3 reads TGCGCCAGCAGCTTGGAGAATCCCGGACAGGTTAATGAAAAACTGTTTTTT. Its translation: CASSLENPGQVNEKLFF.

Here the CDR3 DNA reads TGTGCCAGCAGCTTAGTAGGCCTAGCGGGGGGGGCGCAGTATTTT. It encodes CASSLVGLAGGAQYF. The chain uses TRBV7-2 and TRBJ2-3, with 12 nucleotides matching TRBD2. Trimming cost V 1 base and J 10 bases; bases outside gene matches: 6. This CDR3 has 15 amino acids. Germline CDR1 reads SGHTA; CDR2 reads FQGNSA.

V and J are TRBV7-2 and TRBJ1-1; D uncertain. This CDR3 comprises 13 residues. Germline V CDR1 and CDR2: SGHTA, FQGNSA. V gave up 6 bases and J gave up 4 bases, with 12 bases separating them. The CDR3, as DNA: TGTGCCAGCAGTTGGAGTCTCGGCACTGAAGCTTTCTTT. This translates into CASSWSLGTEAFF.

DNA of the CDR3: TGTGCCAGCAGTCCGCGACAGGGGGGCACTGAAGCTTTCTTT. Translating it yields CASSPRQGGTEAFF. The J gene is TRBJ1-1, the V gene TRBV27; TRBD1 agrees at 9 bases. Germline lookup yields CDR1 MNHEY and CDR2 SMNVEV (reference sequence). The CDR3 runs to 14 residues. The V and J ends lost 5 bases and 4 bases, in that order; junction bases with no gene match: 5.

In its sample, this clone was seen once. The chain is built from TRBV5-1 and TRBJ2-2, with TRBD2 as a possible D gene (5 bases). The V end lost 5 bases, the J end lost 5 bases, and 10 bases lay between the germline ends. This CDR3 has 13 amino acids. Germline V gene lookup returns CDR1 SGHRS and CDR2 YFSETQ. DNA for the CDR3: TGCGCCAGCAGTCTGACGGGGACCGGGGAGCTGTTTTTT. It specifies CASSLTGTGELFF.

The rearrangement joins TRBV9 to TRBJ2-1, with 9 bases that match TRBD2. In germline, CDR1 is SGDLS, CDR2 YYNGEE. Losses at the gene ends were 0 bases for V and 9 bases for J; bases not matched to a gene: 7. The CDR3 consists of 15 residues. The DNA for the CDR3 is TGTGCCAGCAGCGTAGTAGCGGGAGTTTCGAGTGAGCAGTTCTTC. This gives the protein CASSVVAGVSSEQFF. Based on the CDR3 plus reference TRBV9 and TRBJ2-1, the full variable domain is DSGVTQTPKHLITATGQRVTLRCSPRSGDLSVYWYQQSLDQGLQFLIQYYNGEERAKGNILERFSAQQFPDLHSELNLSSLELGDSALYFCASSVVAGVSSEQFFGPGTRLTVL.

The chain joins TRBV2 to TRBJ1-1; D possibly corresponds to TRBD1 (6 bases). V lost 7 bases and J 5 bases, leaving 14 bases between the germline ends. In germline, CDR1 is SNHLY, CDR2 FYNNEI. This CDR3 has 13 residues. CDR3 loop: CASTSGGRTEAFF. CDR3 coding DNA: TGTGCCAGCACCTCGGGGGGGCGGACTGAAGCTTTCTTT. Variable domain in full (rest from reference TRBV2 and TRBJ1-1): EPEVTQTPSHQVTQMGQEVILRCVPISNHLYFYWYRQILGQKVEFLVSFYNNEISEKSEIFDDQFSVERPDGSNFTLKIRSTKLEDSAMYFCASTSGGRTEAFFGQGTRLTVV.

The V gene is TRBV27, the J gene TRBJ1-5, with D perhaps matching TRBD1 (5 bases). The length of the CDR3 is 16 residues. Trimming removed 6 bases at V and 2 bases at J, with 17 bases between. Germline-derived CDR1 and CDR2 are MNHEY and SMNVEV (reference sequence). The CDR3 DNA reads as TGTGCCAGCAGCCCCCGCCGGGGGATACGCAATCAGCCCCAGCATTTT. It is translated as CASSPRRGIRNQPQHF.

The chain employs TRBV29-1 and TRBJ2-6; D is possibly TRBD1 (6 bases). V was cut by 0 bases and J by 2 bases, with 14 bases left in between. The length of the CDR3 is 17 residues. Germline lookup yields CDR1 SQVTM and CDR2 ANQGSEA. The chain's CDR3 is CSVEDIMHRAGANVLTF. The DNA for the CDR3 is TGCAGCGTTGAAGATATCATGCACAGGGCTGGGGCCAACGTCCTGACTTTC.

The chain has TRBV13 and TRBJ2-7; TRBD2 matches 10 bases. The CDR3 is 14 residues long. CDR1 is PRHDT, CDR2 FYEKMQ, per germline (reference sequence). The ends lost 4 bases at V and 4 bases at J; junction bases unmatched: 4. This CDR3 is CASSSRTSGYEQYF. Here the CDR3 DNA reads TGTGCCAGCAGCTCAAGGACTAGCGGATACGAGCAGTACTTC. Using reference TRBV13 and TRBJ2-7 for the parts outside the CDR3, the full variable domain is AAGVIQSPRHLIKEKRETATLKCYPIPRHDTVYWYQQGPGQDPQFLISFYEKMQSDKGSIPDRFSAQQFSDYHSELNMSSLELGDSALYFCASSSRTSGYEQYFGPGTRLTVT.

Notes on this clone: Other DNA sequences in this sample translate to the same CDR3. V and J are TRBV5-4 and TRBJ2-7; no definite D call. CDR1 SGHNT and CDR2 YYREEE come from the germline V gene (reference sequence). CDR3 size: 11 residues. Between the trimmed V and J ends, which lost 0 bases and 6 bases, there was a span of 4 bases. CDR3 in amino acids: CASSLVGEQYF. As DNA, the CDR3 is TGTGCCAGCAGCTTGGTCGGCGAGCAGTACTTC. Supplemented by reference TRBV5-4 and TRBJ2-7, the full variable domain reads ETGVTQSPTHLIKTRGQQVTLRCSSQSGHNTVSWYQQALGQGPQFIFQYYREEENGRGNFPPRFSGLQFPNYSSELNVNALELDDSALYLCASSLVGEQYFGPGTRLTVT.

The gene calls are TRBV30 and TRBJ2-5; TRBD1 aligns across 10 bases. J was trimmed by 5 bases and V by 3 bases; bases with no gene match: 3. This CDR3 spans 13 amino acids. Germline V gene lookup returns CDR1 GTSNPN and CDR2 SVGIG (reference sequence). The CDR3 reads CAWSLTGGETQYF. CDR3 coding DNA: TGTGCCTGGAGCCTGACAGGGGGCGAGACCCAGTACTTC.

The rearrangement links TRBV4-1 to TRBJ1-4, with a weak D call TRBD1 (6 bases). Trimming removed 4 bases at V and 8 bases at J, with 17 bases between. The germline V gene has CDR1 MGHRA and CDR2 YSYEKL. CDR3 length equals 15 residues. CDR3 residues: CASSPPAGAGEKLFF. Written as DNA, the CDR3 is TGCGCCAGCAGCCCCCCAGCGGGGGCGGGAGAAAAACTGTTTTTT.

A word on this clone: The sample contains more than one DNA sequence encoding this CDR3. The chain is built from TRBV30 and TRBJ1-2; 9 positions match TRBD1. The J segment lost 8 bases and the V segment lost 0 bases, leaving 7 bases of the junction unmatched. Germline CDR1 and CDR2: GTSNPN and SVGIG (reference sequence). CDR3 length: 14 amino acids. CDR3 sequence: CAWSVTGGGGGYTF. The CDR3 coding sequence is TGTGCCTGGAGTGTAACAGGGGGCGGGGGGGGCTACACCTTC.

V and J are TRBV5-1 and TRBJ1-1; D is perhaps TRBD1 (6 bases). CDR3 length: 15 amino acids. The V end was cut by 4 bases, the J end by 0 bases, with 13 bases between. The germline V gene has CDR1 SGHRS and CDR2 YFSETQ. The CDR3 bases are TGCGCCAGCAGCCGTAACAGGGATGTGAACACTGAAGCTTTCTTT. It specifies CASSRNRDVNTEAFF.

The rearrangement joins TRBV19 to TRBJ2-4; 10 bases map to TRBD1. J gave up 2 bases and V 4 bases, and 8 bases lay outside the gene matches. The CDR3 contains 17 residues. The germline CDR1 and CDR2 sequences are LNHDA and SQIVND (reference sequence). This chain's CDR3 is CASSTRDRGQTKNIQYF. The DNA of the CDR3 is TGTGCCAGTAGTACCCGTGACAGGGGGCAAACCAAAAACATTCAGTACTTC.

This chain connects TRBV28 to TRBJ2-2, with D possibly TRBD2 on 5 matching bases. This CDR3 has 14 residues. Germline loops: CDR1 MDHEN, CDR2 SYDVKM. Trimming shortened V by 7 bases and J by 4 bases, and 13 bases separated the two germline ends. Written as DNA, the CDR3 is TGTGCCAGCAAGTCAGGACTGATCACCGGGGAGCTGTTTTTT. This codes for CASKSGLITGELFF.

V and J are TRBV7-6 and TRBJ2-5; 14 bases fit TRBD2. Losses at the gene ends were 4 bases for V and 2 bases for J; bases not matched to a gene: 9. Germline V CDR1 and CDR2: SGHVS, FNYEAQ. The CDR3 extends over 18 amino acids. CDR3 sequence reads: CASSSTGLAGDSQETQYF. CDR3 bases: TGTGCCAGCAGCTCCACGGGACTAGCGGGAGATTCGCAAGAGACCCAGTACTTC.

In its sample, this clone was seen once. The chain joins TRBV30 to TRBJ1-4, with D unclear. Trimming stripped 2 bases from V and 8 bases from J, with 21 bases between. This CDR3 comprises 16 residues. CDR1 and CDR2 from the germline V gene are GTSNPN and SVGIG (reference sequence). The CDR3 protein is CAWSRQVGGLEEKLFF. The CDR3 nucleotides are TGTGCCTGGAGTCGTCAGGTGGGAGGGTTAGAAGAAAAACTGTTTTTT.

This chain uses TRBV13 with TRBJ1-2, with 8 bases identical to TRBD1. The CDR3 runs 15 residues. V lost 6 bases and J lost 1; bases outside the gene matches: 7. From germline, CDR1 is PRHDT and CDR2 FYEKMQ (reference sequence). The CDR3 DNA is TGTGCCAGCAGTTTCCGGGACAGGCTTAACTATGGCTACACCTTC. It translates to CASSFRDRLNYGYTF.

The chain recombines TRBV9 with TRBJ1-5; D is unresolved. The germline gives CDR1 SGDLS, CDR2 YYNGEE. This CDR3 has 14 residues. Trimming stripped 3 bases from V and 4 bases from J, with 11 bases between. The CDR3 coding sequence is TGTGCCAGCAGCGCTGGAAGGGAGAATCAGCCCCAGCATTTT. Amino acid sequence: CASSAGRENQPQHF.

The gene calls are TRBV6-1 and TRBJ2-1; 8 positions agree with TRBD1. V shed 8 bases and J 0 bases; nucleotides not matched to a gene: 3. Looked up from germline, CDR1 is MNHNS and CDR2 is SASEGT. The length of the CDR3 is 14 residues. CDR3 residues: CASHRGYSYNEQFF. The CDR3 nucleotides read TGTGCCAGCCACAGGGGGTACTCCTACAATGAGCAGTTCTTC.